This T cell receptor (beta chain) was observed in a study of high-grade serous ovarian cancer treatment subgroups. Study-level background: On average, roughly 14,000 reads and about 8,100 unique TCR beta rearrangements were obtained per sample.

Tumor tissue was taken before any definitive surgery or chemotherapy was given. V was cut by 7 bases and J by 3 bases, with 16 bases left in between. CDR3 length equals 14 residues. Germline CDR1 and CDR2: MDHEN and SYDVKM. Assay: immunoSEQ multiplex PCR; the TCRdb copy retains only in-frame clones and omits some. Of around 20,000 clones detected, about three quarters appear once; the ten largest clones hold almost 6.5%. About this clone: Its antigen is not identified.

Study findings and constraints: Tumors within one patient showed repertoire similarity of about 0.095 to 0.85.

The chain couples TRBV28 to TRBJ2-7; D may be TRBD1 (6 bases). The sequence came from a human donor with high-grade serous ovarian cancer. Material: tumor tissue. The CDR3, as DNA: TGTGCCAGCAATACCGGGACAACCATCTACGAGCAGTACTTC. Its protein is CASNTGTTIYEQYF.